Below, one T cell receptor beta chain is given with its context. The trim removed 7 bases at V and 0 bases at J, leaving 6 bases unmatched. Germline CDR1 and CDR2: SGDLS and YYNGEE. The CDR3 contains 15 residues. This record belongs to a study of shared clonotypes between healthy human individuals. Sequencing used immunoSEQ multiplex PCR; TCRdb keeps in-frame clones, though not all of them. The table has fewer than 1.8 million clones, less than 99% seen once; the top ten hold under 0.45%. The sequencing sample was made of naive CD4+ T cells sorted from blood. Subset: CD45RA+ positively selected. The source is a young man in good health. The rearrangement uses TRBV9 and TRBJ2-2, with 7 bases that match TRBD1. This chain's CDR3 is CASARGQTNTGELFF. CDR3 nucleotides: TGTGCCAGCGCCAGGGGACAGACGAACACCGGGGAGCTGTTTTTT.